Shown below are 5 T cell receptor beta chains from a single sample sequenced in a study of T cells in Graves' hyperthyroidism and ophthalmopathy. TCR beta CDR3 regions were amplified from RNA transcripts. Primed by the HTBI set, a first-round RT-PCR was run on the TCR CDR3. Each CDR3 protein gets one entry after TCRdb re-called the multiplex PCR reads with MiXCR. The repertoire has roughly 510,000 distinct CDR3 sequences, 40% to 55% of them found once; the top ten carry about two fifths. Sequencing was carried out using peripheral blood or thyroid tissue (not recorded which). These receptors were taken from an adult woman with Graves' disease, either hyperthyroidism or ophthalmopathy (not recorded which).

This chain links TRBV5-1 with TRBJ1-5, with 7 bases fitting TRBD1. The V gene end was trimmed by 5 bases and the J gene end by 3 bases; junction bases not matched to a gene: 8. Germline V gene data show CDR1 as SGHRS and CDR2 as YFSETQ. This CDR3 spans 15 amino acids. DNA for the CDR3: TGCGCCAGCAGAACCGATACAGGGGTCAATCAGCCCCAGCATTTT. Translating it yields CASRTDTGVNQPQHF. The full variable domain, completed using reference TRBV5-1 and TRBJ1-5, is KAGVTQTPRYLIKTRGQQVTLSCSPISGHRSVSWYQQTPGQGLQFLFEYFSETQRNKGNFPGRFSGRQFSNSRSEMNVSTLELGDSALYLCASRTDTGVNQPQHFGDGTRLSIL.

This clonotype has just a few counts. The V call is TRBV29-1, the J call TRBJ2-1; no reliable D call. The ends were cut back, 6 bases at V and 7 bases at J, with 7 bases in the middle. The CDR3 covers 10 residues. In germline, CDR1 is SQVTM, CDR2 ANQGSEA. CDR3 sequence: CSVIENEQFF. In nucleotides, the CDR3 is TGCAGCGTCATCGAGAATGAGCAGTTCTTC.

Many counts were recorded for this clonotype. The chain employs TRBV5-1 and TRBJ1-1; 10 bases match TRBD1. The germline CDR1 and CDR2 sequences are SGHRS and YFSETQ. The CDR3 has 15 amino acids. After removal of 0 bases from V and 4 bases from J, the junction contained 3 bases not matched to a gene. This CDR3 reads CASSLGGQGGTEAFF. The CDR3 nucleotides read TGCGCCAGCAGCTTGGGTGGACAGGGGGGCACTGAAGCTTTCTTT.

This chain uses TRBV6-5 with TRBJ1-1; a possible D gene is TRBD1 (5 bases). Germline V CDR1 and CDR2: MNHEY, SVGAGI. The CDR3 totals 17 residues. Trimming took 5 bases from V and 3 from J, leaving 22 bases between them. The CDR3 loop reads CASSDQRGFGQDTEAFF. The CDR3, as DNA: TGTGCCAGCAGTGACCAACGGGGGTTTGGTCAGGACACTGAAGCTTTCTTT.

The chain links TRBV19 to TRBJ2-7; D not certain. Germline values: CDR1 LNHDA, CDR2 SQIVND (reference sequence). This CDR3 has 14 amino acids. With 5 bases removed from V and 2 bases from J, the gap between germline ends came to 13 bases. Here the CDR3 reads CASSHGRKAYEQYF. The DNA for the CDR3 is TGTGCCAGTAGTCACGGGCGCAAGGCCTACGAGCAGTACTTC.